These 23 T cell receptor beta chains were sequenced from one sample in a study of blood T cell repertoires in COVID-19. Data came from immunoSEQ multiplex PCR; TCRdb stores just in-frame clones and leaves some out. This sample carries about 76,000 clones, roughly 87% of them seen once, and the ten largest clones take 8% to 9.5%. Sequencing used peripheral blood. These receptors originate from a man aged 25-45 years with acute or convalescent COVID-19.

The chain combines TRBV12-3 or TRBV12-4 with TRBJ1-5; 8 bases line up with TRBD1. The CDR3 has 13 residues. V was pared by 6 bases and J by 4 bases, with 2 bases of the junction left unmatched. This CDR3 reads CASRRQGNQPQHF. CDR3 in DNA: TGTGCCAGCAGGCGACAGGGGAATCAGCCCCAGCATTTT.

A single count supports this clone. The chain uses TRBV2 and TRBJ1-1; D is perhaps TRBD1 (6 bases). The V end was cut by 2 bases, the J end by 5 bases, with 21 bases between. The germline V gene encodes CDR1 SNHLY and CDR2 FYNNEI. The CDR3 totals 17 residues. CDR3 protein: CASSEQGPGSSGTEAFF. DNA for the CDR3: TGTGCCAGCAGTGAACAGGGGCCGGGATCAAGTGGGACTGAAGCTTTCTTT. Drawing the rest from reference TRBV2 and TRBJ1-1, the complete variable domain is EPEVTQTPSHQVTQMGQEVILRCVPISNHLYFYWYRQILGQKVEFLVSFYNNEISEKSEIFDDQFSVERPDGSNFTLKIRSTKLEDSAMYFCASSEQGPGSSGTEAFFGQGTRLTVV.

The chain links TRBV10-3 to TRBJ2-3; TRBD1 is a possible D gene (5 bases). Germline lookup yields CDR1 ENHRY and CDR2 SYGVKD. Trimming removed 6 bases at V and 6 bases at J, with 16 bases between. The CDR3 runs to 14 residues. CDR3 sequence: CAISRTTTYDTQYF. CDR3 coding DNA: TGTGCCATCAGCCGGACAACCACATACGATACGCAGTATTTT.

In DNA, the CDR3 is TGTGCCAGTAGTCGACAGGTCCCAGCGACAGATACGCAGTATTTT. Its protein is CASSRQVPATDTQYF. The chain links TRBV19 to TRBJ2-3; D possibly corresponds to TRBD1 (6 bases). V lost 5 bases and J 3 bases, leaving 15 bases between the germline ends. Germline values: CDR1 LNHDA, CDR2 SQIVND (reference sequence). CDR3 length equals 15 residues.

V gene TRBV19 combines with J gene TRBJ2-2; 9 bases align to TRBD1. CDR1 LNHDA and CDR2 SQIVND come from the germline V gene (reference sequence). The trim removed 5 bases at V and 6 bases at J, leaving 10 bases unmatched. The CDR3 runs 16 residues. CDR3 DNA: TGTGCCAGTAGTCCCCGACAGGGGGTTTTATCCGGGGAGCTGTTTTTT. Translated, it gives CASSPRQGVLSGELFF.

This sequence joins TRBV6-4 and TRBJ2-2, with D possibly matching TRBD2 (5 bases). The CDR3 is 14 residues long. V lost 2 bases and J 1 base, leaving 5 bases between the germline ends. Germline V gene data show CDR1 as MRHNA and CDR2 as SNTAGT. CDR3 nucleotide sequence: TGTGCCAGCAGTGACGAGGGGAACACCGGGGAGCTGTTTTTT. Its protein product is CASSDEGNTGELFF.

For the CDR3, the DNA is TGCGCCAGCGCCCGGGGGGGTTCTAATGAAAAACTGTTTTTT. It codes for CASARGGSNEKLFF. The V and J genes are TRBV10-2 and TRBJ1-4, with TRBD1 as a possible D gene (5 bases). Trimming took 8 bases from V and 3 from J, leaving 13 bases between them. Germline CDR1 reads WSHSY; CDR2 reads SAAADI. This CDR3 spans 14 amino acids.

Comments on this clone: Additional DNA sequences in this sample encode the identical CDR3. The CDR3 loop is CAISSRAGGLNEQYF. The CDR3 nucleotides read TGTGCCATCAGTTCTCGGGCGGGAGGCCTCAACGAGCAGTACTTC. This sequence joins TRBV10-3 and TRBJ2-7; TRBD2 aligns across 8 bases. J lost 5 bases, V lost 5 bases, and 11 bases had no gene match. The CDR3 is 15 amino acids. Germline V CDR1 and CDR2: ENHRY, SYGVKD.

This clone was seen a single time. This sequence joins TRBV10-1 and TRBJ2-2; 9 nucleotides line up with TRBD2. This CDR3 contains 15 residues. Germline assignment: CDR1 WNHNN and CDR2 SYGVQD (reference sequence). The V segment lost 5 bases and the J segment 7 bases; nucleotides outside the gene matches: 8. CDR3 region: CASSFSGRAGGELFF. The CDR3 DNA reads as TGCGCCAGCAGTTTTAGCGGGAGAGCGGGCGGGGAGCTGTTTTTT.

This clone came up a few times. The V gene is TRBV13, the J gene TRBJ1-2, with TRBD1 identical over 7 bases. The germline V gene has CDR1 PRHDT and CDR2 FYEKMQ (reference sequence). The J segment lost 5 bases and the V segment lost 4 bases, leaving 7 bases of the junction unmatched. This CDR3 contains 14 residues. CDR3 nucleotide sequence: TGTGCCAGCAGCTCCACGACAGGGAGGTATGGCTACACCTTC. Its translation: CASSSTTGRYGYTF.

The rearrangement joins TRBV7-2 to TRBJ2-6; D perhaps matches TRBD2 (5 bases). The CDR3 is 15 residues long. From germline, CDR1 is SGHTA and CDR2 FQGNSA. Trimming shortened V by 3 bases and J by 3 bases, and 9 bases separated the two germline ends. The DNA of the CDR3 is TGTGCCAGCAGCTTCGGCCGGGGTGGGGCCAACGTCCTGACTTTC. Protein: CASSFGRGGANVLTF. Drawing the rest from reference TRBV7-2 and TRBJ2-6, the complete variable domain is GAGVSQSPSNKVTEKGKDVELRCDPISGHTALYWYRQSLGQGLEFLIYFQGNSAPDKSGLPSDRFSAERTGGSVSTLTIQRTQQEDSAVYLCASSFGRGGANVLTFGAGSRLTVL.

V and J are TRBV29-1 and TRBJ2-7; tentative D call: TRBD2 (6 bases). The CDR3 is 13 residues long. Germline V gene data show CDR1 as SQVTM and CDR2 as ANQGSEA. V was shortened by 6 bases and J by 5 bases, with 17 bases between the two germline ends. CDR3 DNA: TGCAGCGTCATCGGGGGAGAATCCCACGAGCAGTACTTC. It translates to CSVIGGESHEQYF.

J is TRBJ2-5 and V is TRBV4-1, with D possibly matching TRBD2 (7 bases). The germline gives CDR1 MGHRA, CDR2 YSYEKL. This CDR3 is 14 amino acids long. The ends were cut back, 4 bases at V and 5 bases at J, with 14 bases in the middle. The CDR3 DNA sequence: TGCGCCAGCAGCCGAGAGGGGGGGTTGGAGACCCAGTACTTC. It codes for CASSREGGLETQYF.

The chain carries TRBV21-1 and TRBJ2-1; TRBD2 is taken as the D call from the table, unchecked against the DNA. TRBV21-1 is described as a pseudogene. This CDR3 contains 13 residues. The CDR3, as DNA: TGTGCCAGCTCTCCGGGACTAGCGAATGAGCAGTTCTTC. This gives the protein CASSPGLANEQFF.

The CDR3 reads CASSTGKSYEQYF. The CDR3 DNA reads as TGTGCCAGCTCCACAGGGAAGTCCTACGAGCAGTACTTC. This chain joins TRBV6-5 and TRBJ2-7; weak D call: TRBD1 (6 bases). V lost 8 bases and J 1 base, leaving 12 bases between the germline ends. This CDR3 region has 13 residues. The germline gives CDR1 MNHEY, CDR2 SVGAGI.

The rearrangement links TRBV28 to TRBJ2-7; tentatively, D is TRBD1 (6 bases). Trimming removed 5 bases from V and 5 bases from J, with 19 bases in between. Per the germline V gene, CDR1 is MDHEN and CDR2 is SYDVKM. There are 15 residues in the CDR3. The CDR3 DNA reads TGTGCCAGCAGTCAGGGTGGATCAGGGGTTCACGAGCAGTACTTC. Amino acid sequence: CASSQGGSGVHEQYF.

J is TRBJ2-2 and V is TRBV7-2, with TRBD2 identical over 7 bases. The CDR3 loop spans 17 amino acids. The V gene end was trimmed by 4 bases and the J gene end by 7 bases; junction bases not matched to a gene: 15. CDR1 SGHTA and CDR2 FQGNSA come from the germline V gene. The CDR3 DNA follows: TGTGCCAGCAGCTCCCAGTTCGGGGGAGGGCGGAACGGGGAGCTGTTTTTT. It codes for CASSSQFGGGRNGELFF.

J is TRBJ2-2 and V is TRBV18, with a possible D match to TRBD1 (6 bases). CDR3 length: 15 residues. Germline V gene sequence: CDR1 KGHSH, CDR2 LQKENI. V was cut by 3 bases and J by 6 bases, with 14 bases left in between. The CDR3 sequence is CASSPMTGTAGELFF. CDR3 bases: TGTGCCAGCTCACCCATGACAGGAACGGCCGGGGAGCTGTTTTTT.

The rearrangement joins TRBV12-3 or TRBV12-4 to TRBJ1-5; D call uncertain. This CDR3 contains 12 residues. The germline V and J ends were trimmed by 3 bases and 6 bases, with 6 bases remaining between them. The CDR3 DNA reads as TGTGCCAGCAGTTTCGCGAGTCAGCCCCAGCATTTT. Its protein is CASSFASQPQHF.

V gene TRBV7-8 combines with J gene TRBJ2-7; TRBD2 matches 7 bases. CDR3 length equals 14 residues. Germline V gene lookup returns CDR1 SGHVS and CDR2 FQNEAQ. After removal of 1 base from V and 2 bases from J, the junction contained 2 bases not matched to a gene. CDR3 region: CASSLERGPYEQYF. CDR3 nucleotide sequence: TGTGCCAGCAGCTTAGAGCGGGGCCCCTACGAGCAGTACTTC.

The chain carries TRBV18 and TRBJ2-1, with D possibly matching TRBD2 (5 bases). Trimming cost V 2 bases and J 9 bases, with 14 bases left between them. The CDR3 totals 14 residues. From germline, CDR1 is KGHSH and CDR2 LQKENI. The CDR3: CASSPGGLGVEQFF. The DNA of the CDR3 is TGTGCCAGCTCACCAGGTGGACTTGGGGTTGAGCAGTTCTTC.

This clone occurred a few times. Given a much more abundant clone one base away, this may be a read error. The CDR3 region is CASSDGLAGADTQYF. The DNA of the CDR3 is TGTGCCAGCAGTGACGGACTAGCGGGAGCAGATACGCAGTATTTT. This chain uses TRBV6-4 with TRBJ2-3, with 13 bases aligning to TRBD2. Per germline, CDR1 MRHNA and CDR2 SNTAGT. The ends lost 2 bases at V and 4 bases at J; junction bases unmatched: 0. CDR3 length: 15 residues.

This chain uses TRBV2 with TRBJ2-7; D possibly corresponds to TRBD1 (6 bases). Trimming removed 10 bases from V and 5 bases from J, with 21 bases in between. The V gene's germline CDR1 is SNHLY and CDR2 FYNNEI. The CDR3 length is 14 residues. CDR3 sequence (DNA): TGTGCCATCGCCCAGGGGCAGGAGGTGAACGAGCAGTACTTC. Translation: CAIAQGQEVNEQYF. Full variable domain (outside the CDR3, taken from reference TRBV2 and TRBJ2-7): EPEVTQTPSHQVTQMGQEVILRCVPISNHLYFYWYRQILGQKVEFLVSFYNNEISEKSEIFDDQFSVERPDGSNFTLKIRSTKLEDSAMYFCAIAQGQEVNEQYFGPGTRLTVT.